This TCR beta chain was recovered during a study of cytomegalovirus exposure and HLA in healthy donors (dated by TCRdb to about 2017). For context, the study as a whole: In an earlier analysis of 450 to 750 of the donors, 276 Gb of sequence data and about 110 million unique TCR beta sequences from roughly 180 million T cells were reported. An early release that covered about 600 HLA-typed donors contained about 300 gigabases of sequencing data and about 84 million unique TCR sequences. Of the 398 genotyped donors, about 84% fell in the genetic ancestry cluster associated with self-reported Caucasian donors. The aim of the study was to test whether cataloging public T cell receptors could identify signatures of past pathogen exposure. Using immunosequencing, the study profiled T cell repertoires from 550 to 750 subjects and related those repertoires to cytomegalovirus serostatus. In addition to the first cohort of 666 subjects, a separate validation cohort of 120 different subjects was used. The study combined high-throughput TCR immunosequencing, statistical association of individual TCRs with disease status, and machine learning to predict cytomegalovirus infection status. In a later analysis, previously published TCR beta repertoires from roughly 710 donors were re-analyzed and high-resolution HLA genotyping was added so that TCR occurrence patterns could be studied. Rather than using new phenotypic data, the later analysis identified candidate immune exposures from TCR beta sequences and from how often those sequences occurred across donors. An earlier analysis of 587 of the donors used high-throughput TCR beta sequencing to judge whether each TCR beta V gene segment behaved as functional or pseudogenic. Alongside the repertoire data, information on donor age, sex, ethnicity and CMV serostatus was compiled. Genome-wide SNP genotypes for about 65% of the roughly 670 donors were used in a later genetic analysis, which treated that subset as a discovery cohort. All discovery cohort repertoires had been generated on a single sequencing platform. HLA typing covered class I and class II loci at four-digit resolution. The number of donors typed differed by locus, with about 620-630 for A, B, C, DRB1 and DQB1, around 500 for DQA1, 600 to 610 for DPA1, and some 450 for DPB1. Because of strong linkage in the cohort, roughly five DR-DQ haplotypes were treated as single units for association and clustering. Across 398 genotyped donors of the cohort, an average of approximately 240,000 unique TCR beta nucleotide sequences per donor were sequenced, and around 20% of those sequences were non-productive. Overall results and qualifications from the work: This cohort had only TCR beta chains sequenced, and the lack of alpha or paired-chain data limited which features could be detected. V-gene and J-gene trimming of TCR beta chains was associated with a missense DCLRE1C variant in a later genetic analysis, and the association was replicated in an independent cohort. The authors suggested that the approach could potentially be extended to other disease states and immunological phenotypes. Broadly in line with IMGT annotations, most TCR beta V segments showed up in productive rearrangements about 87% or about 30% of the time in an earlier analysis of about 500 of the donors. In a later genetic analysis, fewer N-insertions in productive TCRs were reported among donors in an Asian-associated ancestry cluster than the roughly 700-donor mean. The study listed 150 to 200 TCR beta chains as associated with cytomegalovirus. Most TCR sequences were observed very rarely across donors, whereas some public TCRs were present in many individuals. A later analysis found that TCR association rates varied across HLA loci, with DRB1 alleles showing the most associated TCRs and HLA-C alleles the fewest. In both the original and validation cohorts, the classifier was reported to diagnose cytomegalovirus status with high specificity and sensitivity. In a later analysis, HLA-associated TCR beta chains showed more clonal expansion and lower generation probabilities than non-associated chains that were equally common. The presence/absence analyses assumed that sequencing depth was roughly uniform across donors, and that assumption may not be true. For the cohort, immune exposure information was limited to CMV serostatus. A later analysis associated 16,951 TCR beta sequences with specific HLA alleles at a false discovery rate of 0.05. When HLA alleles, especially DR and DQ, strongly co-occurred, TCR associations were difficult to assign to individual alleles. In vitro tests confirmed that a few of the cytomegalovirus-associated TCR beta chains recognize cytomegalovirus antigens. Linkage disequilibrium might explain the correlated functional status among segregating V segments, but an unknown experimental factor could not be excluded. In a later analysis, most CMV-associated TCR beta chains were found to appear HLA-restricted, with HLA associations seemingly driven largely by CMV exposure. A group of highly shared sequence variants was considered likely to be a technical artifact of the sequencing pipeline. Over 15 rarely observed V segments, including chromosome 9 orphons, were excluded from the earlier analysis of several hundred of the donors because counts were too low. A further reported finding was that TCR beta sequences accurately predicted the HLA-A and HLA-B alleles for most subjects in the first cohort. HLA typing was unavailable for some donors at each locus, so association tests used only the typed subset. Because the 87-base-pair reads could not distinguish some IMGT-functional V segments, including TRBV6-2 and TRBV6-3, those segments were excluded. In a later analysis, several top co-occurrence clusters were reported to appear linked to parvovirus B19, influenza, CMV and Epstein-Barr virus.

In total, over 600 healthy bone marrow donors made up the cohort. At the time of sampling, every cohort member was nominally healthy, though immune exposures that went unrecorded were likely present. Of the 666 cohort members, just under 300 had a positive CMV serostatus and just over 350 had a negative one, while no CMV serostatus was recorded for the donor. A peripheral blood sample was provided by each donor, and peripheral blood mononuclear cells were used for TCR beta sequencing. Genomic DNA extraction from the blood cell samples was performed with the Qiagen DNeasy Blood Extraction Kit. The germline V gene sets CDR1 to SGHTA and CDR2 to FQGTGA. From cysteine to phenylalanine, the CDR3 is 17 amino acids long. Only CDR3 DNA is held: 51 bases, read in frame from base 1. V loses 5 bases at its end and J loses 10 bases; junction bases beyond the gene matches: 18. Library construction relied on the immunoSEQ multiplex PCR assay. For the multiplex PCR, a mixture combining 60 forward primers for TCR Vbeta segments and 13 reverse primers for TCR Jbeta segments was used. The CDR3 region of rearranged TCR beta genes was amplified from genomic DNA by a multiplex PCR assay. The Illumina HiSeq System was used to sequence the amplified TCR beta libraries as 87-base-pair reads. The original pipeline was this. A later analysis tallied 75 million to 95 million unique TCR beta chains across the roughly 610 repertoires, and some 12 million of those chains were shared by two or more donors. To remove PCR and sequencing errors, raw reads were error-corrected and collapsed into unique sequences using a nearest-neighbor algorithm that merged closely related sequences. V, D and J gene segments were assigned by aligning CDR3 sequences to IMGT reference sequences. For a sequence to be retained, at least a six-nucleotide match to both a V gene segment and a J gene segment was required. A rearrangement counted as productive if the CDR3 had no stop codons and remained in frame with V and J, and every other rearrangement counted as non-productive. Following IMGT convention, CDR3 was defined as the stretch from the second conserved V-encoded cysteine to the conserved J-encoded phenylalanine. The earlier analysis of some 550 of the donors excluded any sequence lacking an unambiguous match to a single V gene segment. An earlier analysis of several hundred of the donors classified V segments as functional when productive rearrangements were above 56.7% and as segregating when the standard deviation between donors was above 5%. A statistical classification framework was built to diagnose cytomegalovirus status from the catalog of TCR beta chain sequences. V and J gene assignment, in a later analysis, came from comparing TCR nucleotide sequences with IMGT/GENE-DB human TR gene sequences. A later analysis assigned CDR3 sequences and most-parsimonious VDJ recombination scenarios with the TCRdist pipeline. A later analysis defined each TCR beta chain by its CDR3 amino acid sequence plus V-gene family, and excluded reads lacking a unique V-gene family. To address suspected cross-contamination and a sequencing artifact, a later analysis removed some 620 highly shared, low-generation-probability nucleotide sequences. In a later analysis, a clonal expansion index for each public chain was calculated from normalized within-repertoire ranks of inferred template counts. In a later analysis, generation probabilities were computed using a VDJ recombination model fitted to out-of-frame rearrangements, and the results were checked against IGoR. A later analysis scored TCR-TCR, TCR-HLA and TCR-CMV co-occurrence with hypergeometric tests, applying a repertoire-size bias correction to TCR pairs. In a later analysis, false discovery rates were estimated by permuting HLA or CMV assignments 20 times. A later analysis grouped co-occurring TCRs with DBSCAN, adding TCRdist sequence similarity when clustering within HLA-allele-positive subsets. Co-occurrence clustering excluded repertoires with fewer than 30,000 or more than 120,000 public chains, plus five with anomalous nucleotide sharing. TCRdb retrieved this table from immuneACCESS and kept in-frame rearrangements only. Not all clones are present; in checked studies, unresolved V genes account for under half, and no reason is known for the remainder. The V and J calls and clone size are taken from that table; D and trimming were inferred from the DNA. The sample table holds 210,000 or so clones, of which more than 70% were seen once. Clones ranked in the top ten supply over 1% of the sample.

As to this clone: Its recognized antigen is unknown. Base qualities are missing; no much larger clone stands one base away.

The V and J segments used are TRBV7-3 and TRBJ2-1; 9 bases in the junction line up with TRBD1. Input material: PBMCs. The clonotype originates from a human donor in good health. The nucleotide sequence reads as follows: TGTGCCAGCAGCCCGGGGGGACCGGGACAGGGCCTCTTAGAGCAGTTCTTC. Its product reads: CASSPGGPGQGLLEQFF. Full variable domain (CDR3 extended with the reference TRBV7-3 and TRBJ2-1 proteins): GAGVSQTPSNKVTEKGKYVELRCDPISGHTALYWYRQSLGQGPEFLIYFQGTGAADDSGLPNDRFFAVRPEGSVSTLKIQRTERGDSAVYLCASSPGGPGQGLLEQFFGPGTRLTVL.